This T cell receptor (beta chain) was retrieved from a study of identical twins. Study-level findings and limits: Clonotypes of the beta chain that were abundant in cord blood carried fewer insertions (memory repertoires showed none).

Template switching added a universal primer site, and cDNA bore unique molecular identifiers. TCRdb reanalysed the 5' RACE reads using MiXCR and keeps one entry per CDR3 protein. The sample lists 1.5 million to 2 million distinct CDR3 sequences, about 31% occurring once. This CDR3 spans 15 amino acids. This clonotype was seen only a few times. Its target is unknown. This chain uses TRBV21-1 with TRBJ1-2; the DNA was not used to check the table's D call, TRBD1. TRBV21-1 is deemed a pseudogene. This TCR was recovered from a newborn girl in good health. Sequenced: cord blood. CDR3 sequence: CASYEGATGYYGYTF. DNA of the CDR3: TGTGCCAGCTATGAAGGTGCGACGGGATACTATGGCTACACCTTC.